This TCR beta chain was captured in a study of blood T cell repertoires in COVID-19. This table comes from immunoSEQ multiplex PCR, and its TCRdb copy is limited to in-frame clones, with some not included. The table has 68,000 or so clones, 70% to 90% seen once. Per germline, CDR1 MNHNY and CDR2 SVGAGI (reference sequence). Trimming removed 5 bases from V and 10 bases from J, with 16 bases in between. This CDR3 has 13 amino acids. The chain carries TRBV6-6 and TRBJ2-3; a weak D match, TRBD2 (6 bases). Source material: peripheral blood. This receptor was taken from a man between 65 and 79 years old with active or convalescent COVID-19. In nucleotides, the CDR3 is TGTGCCAGCAGTACCGGGGACTCCGCTGCGCAGTATTTT. Its protein is CASSTGDSAAQYF.